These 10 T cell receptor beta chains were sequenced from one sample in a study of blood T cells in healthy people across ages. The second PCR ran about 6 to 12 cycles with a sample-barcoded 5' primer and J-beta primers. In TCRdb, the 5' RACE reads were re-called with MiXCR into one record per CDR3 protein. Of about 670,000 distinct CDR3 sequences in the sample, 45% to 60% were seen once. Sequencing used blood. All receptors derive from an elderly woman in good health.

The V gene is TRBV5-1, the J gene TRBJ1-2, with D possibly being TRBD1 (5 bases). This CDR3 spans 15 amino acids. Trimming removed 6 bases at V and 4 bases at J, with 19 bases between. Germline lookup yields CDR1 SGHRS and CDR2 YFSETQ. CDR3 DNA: TGCGCCAGCACCCTGGACGGGGCGAGGGTCTATGGCTACACCTTC. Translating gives CASTLDGARVYGYTF.

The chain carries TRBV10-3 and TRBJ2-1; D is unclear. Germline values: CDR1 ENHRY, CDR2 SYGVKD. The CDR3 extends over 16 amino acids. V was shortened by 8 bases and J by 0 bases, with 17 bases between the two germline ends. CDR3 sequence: CAIRYGRPSSYNEQFF. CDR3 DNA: TGTGCCATCCGATATGGGCGCCCAAGCTCCTACAATGAGCAGTTCTTC.

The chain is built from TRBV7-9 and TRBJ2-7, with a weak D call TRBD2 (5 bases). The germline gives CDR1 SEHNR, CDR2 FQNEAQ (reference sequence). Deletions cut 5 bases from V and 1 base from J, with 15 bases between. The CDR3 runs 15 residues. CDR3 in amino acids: CASSPRSGNSYEQYF. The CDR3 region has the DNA TGTGCCAGCAGCCCCAGGAGCGGCAATTCCTACGAGCAGTACTTC.

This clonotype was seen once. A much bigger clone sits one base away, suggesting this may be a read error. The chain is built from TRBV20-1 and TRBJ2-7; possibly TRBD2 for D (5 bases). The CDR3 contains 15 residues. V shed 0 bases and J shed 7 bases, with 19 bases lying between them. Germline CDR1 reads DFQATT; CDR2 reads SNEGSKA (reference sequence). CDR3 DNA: TGCAGTGCTAGAGATCCGAGAGCTAGCTCCAATGAGCAGTACTTC. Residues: CSARDPRASSNEQYF.

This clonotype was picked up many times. The CDR3 spells CASSSRAVGNEQFF. The CDR3 DNA sequence: TGTGCCAGCAGCTCCAGGGCCGTGGGCAATGAGCAGTTCTTC. This chain uses TRBV11-1 with TRBJ2-1; D possibly corresponds to TRBD1 (5 bases). Germline V CDR1 and CDR2: SGHAT, FQDESV (reference sequence). CDR3 size: 14 residues. V dropped 4 bases and J dropped 6 bases, with 13 bases sitting between them.

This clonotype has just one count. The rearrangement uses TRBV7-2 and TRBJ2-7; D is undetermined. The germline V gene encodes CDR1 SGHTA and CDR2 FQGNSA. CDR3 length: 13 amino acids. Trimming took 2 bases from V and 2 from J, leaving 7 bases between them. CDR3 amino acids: CASSLQQTYEQYF. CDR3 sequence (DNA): TGTGCCAGCAGCTTACAACAGACCTACGAGCAGTACTTC.

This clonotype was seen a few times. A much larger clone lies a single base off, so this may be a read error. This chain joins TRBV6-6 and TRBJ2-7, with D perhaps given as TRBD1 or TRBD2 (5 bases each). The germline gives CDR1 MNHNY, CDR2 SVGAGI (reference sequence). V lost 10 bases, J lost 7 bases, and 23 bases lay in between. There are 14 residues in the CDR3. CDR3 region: CATTRGRAYNEQYF. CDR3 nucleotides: TGTGCCACTACCCGGGGCAGGGCCTACAATGAGCAGTACTTC.

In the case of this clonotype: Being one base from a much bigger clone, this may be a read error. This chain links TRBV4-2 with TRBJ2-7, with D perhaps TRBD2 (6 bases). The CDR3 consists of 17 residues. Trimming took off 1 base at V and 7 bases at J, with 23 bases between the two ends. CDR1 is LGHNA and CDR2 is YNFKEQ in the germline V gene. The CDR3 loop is CASSQVSGTGSYNEQYF. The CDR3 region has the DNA TGTGCCAGCAGCCAAGTGTCAGGGACTGGGAGCTACAATGAGCAGTACTTC.

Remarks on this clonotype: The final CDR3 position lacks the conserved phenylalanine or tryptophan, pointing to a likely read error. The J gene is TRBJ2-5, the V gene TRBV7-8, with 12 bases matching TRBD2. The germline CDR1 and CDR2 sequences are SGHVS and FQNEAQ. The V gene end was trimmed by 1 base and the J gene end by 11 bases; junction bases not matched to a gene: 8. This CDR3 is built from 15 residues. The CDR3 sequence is CASSLGTSGTGEQYV. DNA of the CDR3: TGTGCCAGCAGCTTAGGGACTAGCGGGACAGGGGAGCAGTACGTC.

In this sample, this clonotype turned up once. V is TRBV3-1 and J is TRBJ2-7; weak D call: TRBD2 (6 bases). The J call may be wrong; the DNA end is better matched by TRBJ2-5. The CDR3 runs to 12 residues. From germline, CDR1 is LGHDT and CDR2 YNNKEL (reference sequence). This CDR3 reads CASSQTSMTQYF. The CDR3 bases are TGTGCCAGCAGCCAAACTAGCATGACCCAGTACTTC.